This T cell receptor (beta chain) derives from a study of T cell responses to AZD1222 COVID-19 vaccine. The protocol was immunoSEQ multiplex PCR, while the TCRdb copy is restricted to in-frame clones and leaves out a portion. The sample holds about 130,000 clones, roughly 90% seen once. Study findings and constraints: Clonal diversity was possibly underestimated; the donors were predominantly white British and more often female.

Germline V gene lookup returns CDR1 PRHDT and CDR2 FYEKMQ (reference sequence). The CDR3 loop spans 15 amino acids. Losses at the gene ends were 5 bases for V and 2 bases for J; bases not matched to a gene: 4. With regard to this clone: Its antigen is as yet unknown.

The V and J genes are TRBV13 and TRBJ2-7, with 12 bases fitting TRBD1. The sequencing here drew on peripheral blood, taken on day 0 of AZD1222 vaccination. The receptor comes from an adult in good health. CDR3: CASSLGTGGAYEQYF. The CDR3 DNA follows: TGTGCCAGCAGCCTCGGGACAGGGGGCGCCTACGAGCAGTACTTC.